This TCR beta chain was profiled in a study of T cell responses to AZD1222 COVID-19 vaccine. Between the trimmed V and J ends, which lost 3 bases and 1 base, there was a span of 6 bases. The CDR3 runs 13 residues. Germline V gives CDR1 LNHNV, CDR2 YYDKDF (reference sequence). The table came from immunoSEQ multiplex PCR; TCRdb's copy has only in-frame clones and leaves some out. The sample has some 150,000 clones, 75% to 95% seen once. Study results and caveats: Spike-specific TCRs gained breadth and depth after people received two AZD1222 doses.

This clone has just one count. Antigen: not known. Material: peripheral blood, obtained 28 days after the second AZD1222 dose. The chain has TRBV15 and TRBJ2-5; perhaps TRBD1 as D (5 bases). This receptor was obtained from an adult who received the AZD1222 COVID-19 vaccine. This CDR3 reads CATSRDTQETQYF. The CDR3 DNA follows: TGTGCCACCAGCAGGGACACCCAAGAGACCCAGTACTTC.